One and the same sample provided the 28 T cell receptor beta chains below, sequenced in a study of T-cell memory formation after mild COVID-19. TCRdb redid the calling of the 5' RACE reads with MiXCR, one entry per CDR3 protein. The repertoire holds some 150,000 distinct CDR3 sequences, roughly 19% seen once, with about 2% in the top ten. The sample comprised PBMCs or a T cell subset sorted from them (not recorded which). These receptors all stem from an adult woman who had mild COVID-19 (a few samples of this study predate the infection). Cell type and time point are not known.

The chain recombines TRBV7-9 with TRBJ2-3, with 8 bases that match TRBD2. V lost 6 bases and J lost 4; bases outside the gene matches: 6. Germline CDR1 reads SEHNR; CDR2 reads FQNEAQ (reference sequence). This CDR3 has 14 amino acids. CDR3 sequence (DNA): TGTGCCAGCAGGTCCGGGGGGGGCCCAGATACGCAGTATTTT. Protein sequence: CASRSGGGPDTQYF.

V gene TRBV12-3 or TRBV12-4 combines with J gene TRBJ1-1, with 7 bases identical to TRBD1. The V and J ends lost 6 bases and 3 bases, in that order; junction bases with no gene match: 10. This CDR3 region has 15 residues. CDR3 loop: CASSQRTGRDTEAFF. DNA of the CDR3: TGTGCCAGCAGCCAGAGGACAGGCAGGGACACTGAAGCTTTCTTT.

The rearrangement links TRBV7-2 to TRBJ2-1; D is ambiguous. This CDR3 region has 13 residues. The germline V gene encodes CDR1 SGHTA and CDR2 FQGNSA. Trimming took 8 bases from V and 1 from J, leaving 9 bases between them. The chain's CDR3 is CASVGLSYNEQFF. CDR3 bases: TGTGCCAGCGTGGGATTGTCCTACAATGAGCAGTTCTTC.

The CDR3 reads CASSLSRTWDRGNYEQYF. CDR3 nucleotide sequence: TGTGCCAGCAGTTTAAGTAGAACCTGGGACAGGGGGAACTACGAGCAGTACTTC. The chain links TRBV27 to TRBJ2-7; 11 positions match TRBD1. Germline lookup yields CDR1 MNHEY and CDR2 SMNVEV (reference sequence). The CDR3 has 18 residues. The junction had 12 bases not matched to a gene; V was cut back by 2 bases and J by 3 bases.

The V and J genes are TRBV5-1 and TRBJ2-5, with a weak D call TRBD2 (6 bases). The CDR3 has 15 residues. Germline lookup yields CDR1 SGHRS and CDR2 YFSETQ. The ends were cut back, 4 bases at V and 2 bases at J, with 15 bases in the middle. The chain's CDR3 is CASSKPGLLQETQYF. The CDR3 nucleotides are TGCGCCAGCAGCAAACCGGGACTCCTACAAGAGACCCAGTACTTC.

The chain carries TRBV4-3 and TRBJ2-4; the D is unclear. Deletions cut 0 bases from V and 2 bases from J, with 2 bases between. Germline lookup yields CDR1 LGHNA and CDR2 YSLEER. This CDR3 comprises 13 residues. In DNA, the CDR3 is TGCGCCAGCAGCCAAGAGACCAAAAACATTCAGTACTTC. Translating gives CASSQETKNIQYF.

The table lists this clonotype with a few counts. Written as DNA, the CDR3 is TGTGCCAGCAGCCCCCGTGCCCGGGCCAACGTCCTGACTTTC. It is translated as CASSPRARANVLTF. The genes are TRBV7-2 and TRBJ2-6; D is undetermined. The V and J ends lost 5 bases and 5 bases respectively, with 10 bases between them. This CDR3 has 14 amino acids. Per germline, CDR1 SGHTA and CDR2 FQGNSA.

The sample holds a few counts of this clonotype. The chain links TRBV10-3 to TRBJ2-7; 9 bases map to TRBD2. This CDR3 contains 16 residues. Germline trimming cut 3 bases from V and 2 bases from J; bases unmatched to any gene: 8. CDR1 is ENHRY and CDR2 is SYGVKD in the germline V gene. CDR3 protein: CAISEGGRLAAYEQYF. CDR3 in DNA: TGTGCCATCAGTGAAGGTGGGCGACTAGCGGCCTACGAGCAGTACTTC.

This chain connects TRBV10-3 to TRBJ1-1; no reliable D call. The CDR3 covers 16 residues. Deletions cut 2 bases from V and 3 bases from J, with 16 bases between. Germline V gives CDR1 ENHRY, CDR2 SYGVKD. DNA of the CDR3: TGTGCCATCAGTGAGCCGAAGGAGCGGAGGGACACTGAAGCTTTCTTT. Its protein product is CAISEPKERRDTEAFF.

The chain carries TRBV7-3 and TRBJ2-5; D is uncertain. The germline gives CDR1 SGHTA, CDR2 FQGTGA. V was shortened by 2 bases and J by 5 bases, with 18 bases between the two germline ends. The CDR3 loop spans 16 amino acids. The CDR3 nucleotides are TGTGCCAGCAGCTTAGGGATTCGGTCCCCGAGTGAGACCCAGTACTTC. Translated, it gives CASSLGIRSPSETQYF.

This clonotype was seen a few times. The genes are TRBV4-3 and TRBJ2-7; perhaps TRBD2 as D (5 bases). Trimming removed 0 bases at V and 8 bases at J, with 17 bases between. CDR1 is LGHNA, CDR2 YSLEER, per germline. The CDR3 contains 15 residues. The CDR3 loop is CASSQDLGAGGQQYF. The CDR3 DNA reads TGCGCCAGCAGCCAAGATTTGGGTGCAGGAGGCCAGCAGTACTTC.

In this sample, this clonotype turned up a few times. V usage is TRBV7-2 and J usage is TRBJ2-3, with D perhaps given as TRBD1 or TRBD2 (5 bases each). Germline CDR1 and CDR2: SGHTA and FQGNSA. Trimming stripped 5 bases from V and 6 bases from J, with 15 bases between. The CDR3 is 14 amino acids. CDR3 protein: CASSPGTPTDTQYF. In DNA form, the CDR3 reads TGTGCCAGCAGCCCCGGGACCCCAACGGATACGCAGTATTTT.

This sequence joins TRBV5-1 and TRBJ2-7; 8 bases agree with TRBD2. The CDR3 has 15 residues. CDR1 is SGHRS, CDR2 YFSETQ, per germline. The J segment lost 6 bases and the V segment lost 0 bases, leaving 8 bases of the junction unmatched. CDR3 sequence (DNA): TGCGCCAGCAGCTTGGTTACAGCGGGAGTATCCGAGCAGTACTTC. This codes for CASSLVTAGVSEQYF. Supplemented by reference TRBV5-1 and TRBJ2-7, the full variable domain reads KAGVTQTPRYLIKTRGQQVTLSCSPISGHRSVSWYQQTPGQGLQFLFEYFSETQRNKGNFPGRFSGRQFSNSRSEMNVSTLELGDSALYLCASSLVTAGVSEQYFGPGTRLTVT.

The chain links TRBV7-2 to TRBJ2-7, with 8 bases lining up with TRBD2. CDR1 is SGHTA, CDR2 FQGNSA, per germline. V gave up 0 bases and J gave up 0 bases; unmatched junction bases: 7. The CDR3 totals 17 residues. DNA of the CDR3: TGTGCCAGCAGCTTAGCGTGGTCTAGCGGGTACTCCTACGAGCAGTACTTC. Encoded protein: CASSLAWSSGYSYEQYF.

This clonotype was detected ten times or more. The chain links TRBV20-1 to TRBJ2-2; 7 bases are shared with TRBD2. The junction had 1 base not matched to a gene; V was cut back by 3 bases and J by 0 bases. The CDR3 is 14 residues long. CDR1 is DFQATT and CDR2 is SNEGSKA in the germline V gene (reference sequence). The CDR3 sequence is CSASLAANTGELFF. The CDR3 bases are TGCAGTGCTAGCCTAGCGGCGAACACCGGGGAGCTGTTTTTT.

The genes are TRBV12-3 or TRBV12-4 and TRBJ2-1; TRBD2 aligns across 9 bases. The J segment lost 10 bases and the V segment lost 6 bases, leaving 13 bases of the junction unmatched. The CDR3 has 15 amino acids. The CDR3 region has the DNA TGTGCCAGCAGCCAAGGGAACGCGGGAGGGGGAGAGCAGTTCTTC. This gives the protein CASSQGNAGGGEQFF.

V is TRBV4-2 and J is TRBJ2-2; D is uncertain. The CDR3 is 15 residues long. Germline V gene data show CDR1 as LGHNA and CDR2 as YNFKEQ. Trimming took 1 base from V and 3 from J, leaving 9 bases between them. The DNA for the CDR3 is TGTGCCAGCAGCCAAGGAGACGCGTACACCGGGGAGCTGTTTTTT. Translating gives CASSQGDAYTGELFF.

This clonotype has a handful of counts. The genes are TRBV7-9 and TRBJ2-2; 7 bases map to TRBD2. Germline CDR1 and CDR2: SEHNR and FQNEAQ (reference sequence). This CDR3 region has 15 residues. V lost 5 bases to trimming and J lost 0 bases; unmatched junction nucleotides: 3. The CDR3 region is CASSPRGANTGELFF. For the CDR3, the DNA is TGTGCCAGCAGCCCCCGGGGGGCGAACACCGGGGAGCTGTTTTTT.

This clonotype has more than one count but fewer than ten. The chain is built from TRBV12-3 or TRBV12-4 and TRBJ2-7; either TRBD1 or TRBD2 may fit D (5 bases each). The V end lost 6 bases, the J end lost 5 bases, and 14 bases lay between the germline ends. The CDR3 is 13 amino acids. CDR3 sequence reads: CASSRDAVHEQYF. In DNA, the CDR3 is TGTGCCAGCAGCCGGGACGCCGTCCACGAGCAGTACTTC.

In its sample, this clonotype was seen a few times. The chain carries TRBV30 and TRBJ1-2; no clear D. The V end was cut by 0 bases, the J end by 4 bases, with 12 bases between. The CDR3 has 14 amino acids. The germline V gene has CDR1 GTSNPN and CDR2 SVGIG (reference sequence). DNA of the CDR3: TGTGCCTGGAGTGTACTTCTCGGCAGCTATGGCTACACCTTC. It specifies CAWSVLLGSYGYTF.

This clonotype was picked up a small number of times. The CDR3, as DNA: TGTGCCATCAGTGAGAGAGGGCCGCCGACCGGGGAGCTGTTTTTT. Translated, it gives CAISERGPPTGELFF. This rearrangement joins TRBV10-3 to TRBJ2-2; maybe TRBD2 (5 bases). This CDR3 contains 15 residues. V gave up 2 bases and J gave up 5 bases, with 12 bases separating them. Germline loops: CDR1 ENHRY, CDR2 SYGVKD.

The V call is TRBV5-1, the J call TRBJ1-6; D may be TRBD1 (6 bases). Germline V gene lookup returns CDR1 SGHRS and CDR2 YFSETQ. Trimming shortened V by 4 bases and J by 9 bases, and 20 bases separated the two germline ends. The length of the CDR3 is 16 residues. The CDR3 spells CASSRDLRGDGSPLHF. The CDR3 DNA reads as TGCGCCAGCAGCCGGGACCTCAGGGGAGACGGTTCACCCCTCCACTTT.

The rearrangement links TRBV3-1 to TRBJ1-2; D is ambiguous. The V gene's germline CDR1 is LGHDT and CDR2 YNNKEL (reference sequence). The CDR3 has 14 amino acids. Trimming took off 1 base at V and 4 bases at J, with 10 bases between the two ends. CDR3 sequence reads: CASSQGVNAYGYTF. CDR3 coding DNA: TGTGCCAGCAGCCAAGGGGTAAACGCCTATGGCTACACCTTC.

The chain joins TRBV15 to TRBJ2-7; 8 bases align to TRBD1. The germline V gene has CDR1 LNHNV and CDR2 YYDKDF (reference sequence). The V gene end was trimmed by 3 bases and the J gene end by 2 bases; junction bases not matched to a gene: 3. The CDR3 extends over 14 amino acids. The CDR3 region has the DNA TGTGCCACCAGCAGTACAGGGGGACCCTACGAGCAGTACTTC. This translates into CATSSTGGPYEQYF.

The V gene is TRBV7-9, the J gene TRBJ2-5; 8 bases agree with TRBD1. Per the germline V gene, CDR1 is SEHNR and CDR2 is FQNEAQ (reference sequence). This CDR3 comprises 16 residues. V lost 6 bases and J lost 4; bases outside the gene matches: 13. The CDR3 region has the DNA TGTGCCAGCAGAAGTGGCCAGGGGGCGGCTTCAGAGACCCAGTACTTC. The encoded protein is CASRSGQGAASETQYF.

The chain joins TRBV27 to TRBJ2-7, with TRBD1 matching over 7 bases. V trimming: 2 bases; J trimming: 4 bases; junction bases outside the gene matches: 11. This CDR3 region has 16 residues. Germline assignment: CDR1 MNHEY and CDR2 SMNVEV (reference sequence). CDR3 amino acids: CASSLEGVGRGYEQYF. The CDR3 region has the DNA TGTGCCAGCAGTTTAGAGGGGGTTGGCAGGGGGTACGAGCAGTACTTC.

This clonotype was seen at least ten times. V gene TRBV7-9 combines with J gene TRBJ1-1, with TRBD1 as a possible D gene (5 bases). The CDR3 is 14 residues long. Trimming shortened V by 2 bases and J by 6 bases, and 13 bases separated the two germline ends. Germline CDR1 SEHNR, CDR2 FQNEAQ (reference sequence). The CDR3 nucleotides are TGTGCCAGCAGCTTAAGAGGGCCGGGGGCTGAAGCTTTCTTT. As protein: CASSLRGPGAEAFF. The full variable domain, completed using reference TRBV7-9 and TRBJ1-1, is DTGVSQNPRHKITKRGQNVTFRCDPISEHNRLYWYRQTLGQGPEFLTYFQNEAQLEKSRLLSDRFSAERPKGSFSTLEIQRTEQGDSAMYLCASSLRGPGAEAFFGQGTRLTVV.

This clonotype was observed a handful of times. V usage is TRBV9 and J usage is TRBJ1-4, with D possibly being TRBD1 (5 bases). V was trimmed by 4 bases and J by 5 bases, leaving 18 bases between them. The CDR3 contains 16 residues. CDR1 and CDR2 from the germline V gene are SGDLS and YYNGEE. The CDR3 spells CASSPRGGTLNEKLFF. The CDR3 DNA reads as TGTGCCAGCAGCCCCCGGGGTGGGACTCTAAATGAAAAACTGTTTTTT.